These 30 T cell receptor beta chains came from one sample sequenced in a study of cytomegalovirus exposure and HLA in healthy donors. Some clones are missing from TCRdb's copy, which holds only in-frame ones; the method was immunoSEQ multiplex PCR. The data contain about 160,000 clones, over 80% of them singletons. Input material: PBMCs. The receptors originated from a young man in good health and CMV-seropositive.

The rearrangement uses TRBV29-1 and TRBJ1-2; TRBD1 might be the D (5 bases). The CDR3 has 14 amino acids. V lost 7 bases and J 8 bases, leaving 23 bases between the germline ends. Germline V lookup: CDR1 SQVTM, CDR2 ANQGSEA. The CDR3 reads CSADPFIRQNGYTF. The CDR3 bases are TGCAGCGCTGACCCTTTTATAAGACAGAACGGCTACACCTTC.

The chain has TRBV7-9 and TRBJ2-5; 12 nucleotides match TRBD2. Germline CDR1 is SEHNR and CDR2 is FQNEAQ (reference sequence). The CDR3 is made up of 15 amino acids. V gave up 5 bases and J gave up 3 bases; unmatched junction bases: 4. The CDR3 nucleotides read TGTGCCAGCAGCATTCGGACTAGCGGGGAAGAGACCCAGTACTTC. It translates to CASSIRTSGEETQYF.

This clone was detected only a few times. This rearrangement joins TRBV6-5 to TRBJ1-2; 10 bases are a match to TRBD1. This CDR3 is 14 amino acids long. Germline V CDR1 and CDR2: MNHEY, SVGAGI. J lost 5 bases, V lost 7 bases, and 7 bases had no gene match. CDR3 DNA sequence: TGTGCCAGCACCTGGACAGGGGGAGGGTATGGCTACACCTTC. It is translated as CASTWTGGGYGYTF.

This clone has more than one count but fewer than ten. The V and J genes are TRBV4-1 and TRBJ2-5; D might be TRBD2 (5 bases). V was cut by 7 bases and J by 3 bases, with 15 bases left in between. The CDR3 consists of 14 residues. From germline, CDR1 is MGHRA and CDR2 YSYEKL. In DNA form, the CDR3 reads TGCGCCAGCACCTTACGGACTGGAGAAGAGACCCAGTACTTC. Translating gives CASTLRTGEETQYF.

This chain connects TRBV5-1 to TRBJ2-3, with 7 bases identical to TRBD1. J lost 2 bases, V lost 0 bases, and 3 bases had no gene match. CDR3 length: 15 residues. CDR1 and CDR2 (germline): SGHRS, YFSETQ. The CDR3 reads CASSLGQGYTDTQYF. Written as DNA, the CDR3 is TGCGCCAGCAGCTTGGGACAGGGCTACACAGATACGCAGTATTTT.

This sequence joins TRBV27 and TRBJ2-5, with TRBD2 matching 16 bases. The CDR3 sequence is 19 residues long. Germline trimming cut 5 bases from V and 5 bases from J; bases unmatched to any gene: 14. CDR1 is MNHEY, CDR2 SMNVEV, per germline (reference sequence). The CDR3, as DNA: TGTGCCAGCAGTCTTGCGGGACTAGCGGGGGGGCCATTTTCCGAGACCCAGTACTTC. It codes for CASSLAGLAGGPFSETQYF.

This chain joins TRBV5-1 and TRBJ2-5, with TRBD2 matching 8 bases. Germline V gene data show CDR1 as SGHRS and CDR2 as YFSETQ. The V gene end was trimmed by 5 bases and the J gene end by 2 bases; junction bases not matched to a gene: 8. CDR3 length: 15 amino acids. The CDR3 sequence: CASRPLAGGQETQYF. DNA of the CDR3: TGCGCCAGCAGGCCTCTGGCGGGGGGTCAAGAGACCCAGTACTTC.

In regard to this clone: One end of the junction fails to match germline, which may point to a read error. The CDR3 spells CASSSQGFTDTQYF. CDR3 sequence (DNA): TGTGCTAGCAGCTCACAGGGATTTACAGATACGCAGTATTTT. V usage is TRBV7-7 and J usage is TRBJ2-3; D possibly corresponds to TRBD1 (6 bases). This CDR3 is 14 amino acids long. The V gene's germline CDR1 is SSHAT and CDR2 FNYEAQ (reference sequence).

This rearrangement joins TRBV19 to TRBJ2-5, with D maybe TRBD2 (6 bases). The CDR3 has 15 residues. The germline gives CDR1 LNHDA, CDR2 SQIVND (reference sequence). Trimming took off 6 bases at V and 2 bases at J, with 16 bases between the two ends. The CDR3 region has the DNA TGTGCCAGTAGAGCCCCCGGGAGCTTTCAAGAGACCCAGTACTTC. Encoded protein: CASRAPGSFQETQYF.

The chain uses TRBV19 and TRBJ2-2, with TRBD1 as a possible D gene (6 bases). V lost 6 bases, J lost 0 bases, and 17 bases lay in between. Germline V lookup: CDR1 LNHDA, CDR2 SQIVND (reference sequence). CDR3 size: 17 residues. The CDR3 region has the DNA TGTGCCAGTAGCCCGAGGACCGGGACATCGAACACCGGGGAGCTGTTTTTT. The encoded protein is CASSPRTGTSNTGELFF.

The chain couples TRBV27 to TRBJ2-2; 9 nucleotides align to TRBD1. The J segment lost 2 bases and the V segment lost 7 bases, leaving 5 bases of the junction unmatched. This CDR3 has 15 amino acids. Per germline, CDR1 MNHEY and CDR2 SMNVEV (reference sequence). CDR3 protein: CASTGDRENTGELFF. For the CDR3, the DNA is TGTGCCAGCACCGGGGACAGGGAAAACACCGGGGAGCTGTTTTTT.

The chain joins TRBV5-1 to TRBJ1-2; TRBD1 aligns across 10 bases. V was pared by 7 bases and J by 0 bases, with 6 bases of the junction left unmatched. The CDR3 length is 15 residues. In germline, CDR1 is SGHRS, CDR2 YFSETQ. CDR3 residues: CASASGTGANYGYTF. For the CDR3, the DNA is TGCGCCAGCGCTTCCGGGACAGGGGCTAACTATGGCTACACCTTC.

J is TRBJ1-1 and V is TRBV5-1; D is undetermined. V was shortened by 2 bases and J by 7 bases, with 12 bases between the two germline ends. Germline loops: CDR1 SGHRS, CDR2 YFSETQ. CDR3 length: 13 residues. CDR3 bases: TGCGCCAGCAGCTTAAACGCGGCAGATGAAGCTTTCTTT. Translation: CASSLNAADEAFF.

The chain carries TRBV7-8 and TRBJ2-3; 8 bases match TRBD2. Germline CDR1 is SGHVS and CDR2 is FQNEAQ. V was pared by 5 bases and J by 6 bases, with 7 bases of the junction left unmatched. The CDR3 is 14 residues long. CDR3 in amino acids: CASSQWTSSDTQYF. CDR3 sequence (DNA): TGTGCCAGCAGCCAATGGACTAGCTCCGATACGCAGTATTTT.

This clone was seen just once. The chain carries TRBV11-3 and TRBJ2-3; 15 bases align to TRBD2. Germline trimming cut 5 bases from V and 2 bases from J; bases unmatched to any gene: 5. The CDR3 spans 17 residues. Germline-derived CDR1 and CDR2 are SGHNT and YENEEA. The CDR3 region has the DNA TGTGCCAGCAGCCCGGGACTAGCGGGGGGAGTCACAGATACGCAGTATTTT. Translation: CASSPGLAGGVTDTQYF.

The chain carries TRBV7-2 and TRBJ1-1, with a tentative D call TRBD1 (6 bases). Germline values: CDR1 SGHTA, CDR2 FQGNSA. There are 15 residues in the CDR3. The V and J ends lost 5 bases and 5 bases respectively, with 18 bases between them. The CDR3 nucleotides read TGTGCCAGCAGCGCCGCTCTACAGGGTAGGACTGAAGCTTTCTTT. It encodes CASSAALQGRTEAFF.

This clone has just one count. The chain links TRBV12-5 to TRBJ1-6, with 7 bases fitting TRBD1. J was trimmed by 9 bases and V by 6 bases; bases with no gene match: 11. Germline V gives CDR1 LGHNT, CDR2 FRNRAP. The CDR3 loop spans 15 amino acids. CDR3 in DNA: TGTGCTAGTGGACTCTGGACAGGTGGGAGTTCACCCCTCCACTTT. Protein sequence: CASGLWTGGSSPLHF.

This rearrangement joins TRBV27 to TRBJ1-4; 11 nucleotides line up with TRBD1. From germline, CDR1 is MNHEY and CDR2 SMNVEV (reference sequence). This CDR3 has 15 amino acids. V lost 3 bases to trimming and J lost 7 bases; unmatched junction nucleotides: 4. The CDR3 region has the DNA TGTGCCAGCAGTTTGGACAGGGGGCGAAGTGAAAAACTGTTTTTT. This translates into CASSLDRGRSEKLFF.

The chain employs TRBV11-2 and TRBJ2-7; 10 bases line up with TRBD2. The germline V gene encodes CDR1 SGHAT and CDR2 FQNNGV. Trimming removed 3 bases from V and 7 bases from J; junction bases left unmatched: 9. The CDR3 length is 15 residues. CDR3 region: CASSFLAGGPREQYF. CDR3 sequence (DNA): TGTGCCAGCAGCTTCTTAGCGGGGGGCCCTAGGGAGCAGTACTTC.

The gene calls are TRBV7-8 and TRBJ2-1; TRBD2 matches at 13 bases. J was trimmed by 10 bases and V by 5 bases; bases with no gene match: 8. The CDR3 extends over 15 amino acids. CDR1 is SGHVS and CDR2 is FQNEAQ in the germline V gene. The CDR3 DNA reads as TGTGCCAGCAGCCCCGGGACTAGCGGGGTTTGGGAGCAGTTCTTC. Amino acids: CASSPGTSGVWEQFF.

The chain carries TRBV7-9 and TRBJ1-1; 7 nucleotides agree with TRBD1. The V and J ends lost 3 bases and 0 bases, in that order; junction bases with no gene match: 1. The CDR3 loop spans 14 amino acids. Germline V lookup: CDR1 SEHNR, CDR2 FQNEAQ (reference sequence). The CDR3 DNA follows: TGTGCCAGCAGCTTGACAGGGCTGAACACTGAAGCTTTCTTT. Protein: CASSLTGLNTEAFF.

The chain carries TRBV25-1 and TRBJ1-6; TRBD1 matches at 7 bases. CDR1 and CDR2 (germline): MGHDK, SYGVNS. Germline trimming cut 2 bases from V and 11 bases from J; bases unmatched to any gene: 3. CDR3 length: 13 amino acids. The CDR3 coding sequence is TGTGCCAGCAGTGAACACAGGGGAACACCCCTCCACTTT. Residues: CASSEHRGTPLHF.

This clone was counted a few times. V is TRBV9 and J is TRBJ2-1, with D possibly being TRBD2 (5 bases). CDR1 and CDR2 from the germline V gene are SGDLS and YYNGEE. The CDR3 runs to 14 residues. Trimming shortened V by 2 bases and J by 0 bases, and 6 bases separated the two germline ends. The CDR3 spells CASSVGSSYNEQFF. The CDR3 DNA is TGTGCCAGCAGCGTGGGGAGCTCCTACAATGAGCAGTTCTTC.

The chain recombines TRBV6-5 with TRBJ2-7; D is uncertain. V lost 0 bases and J lost 3, with 9 bases in between. The CDR3 covers 14 residues. Germline V gene lookup returns CDR1 MNHEY and CDR2 SVGAGI. The CDR3 DNA follows: TGTGCCAGCAGTTACTCGAGTGTTGGCTACGAGCAGTACTTC. Its translation is CASSYSSVGYEQYF.

The J gene is TRBJ2-1, the V gene TRBV4-2; TRBD2 is a possible D gene (6 bases). Trimming took off 0 bases at V and 4 bases at J, with 13 bases between the two ends. This CDR3 region has 16 residues. CDR1 and CDR2 (germline): LGHNA, YNFKEQ. CDR3 sequence reads: CASSQEGSGVYNEQFF. CDR3 in DNA: TGTGCCAGCAGCCAAGAAGGTAGCGGAGTTTACAATGAGCAGTTCTTC.

This clone is a singleton in its sample. The gene calls are TRBV6-1 and TRBJ1-2, with D maybe TRBD1 (5 bases). This CDR3 is built from 12 residues. The germline V gene has CDR1 MNHNS and CDR2 SASEGT. V lost 7 bases, J lost 6 bases, and 12 bases lay in between. This chain's CDR3 is CASTPAGDGYTF. The DNA for the CDR3 is TGTGCCAGCACCCCCGCGGGGGATGGCTACACCTTC.

This chain links TRBV5-1 with TRBJ1-4, with a weak D call TRBD1 (6 bases). Trimming shortened V by 0 bases and J by 8 bases, and 11 bases separated the two germline ends. Looked up from germline, CDR1 is SGHRS and CDR2 is YFSETQ. This CDR3 is 14 amino acids long. The CDR3 DNA is TGCGCCAGCAGCTTGGCAGGGGATCGGGAAAAACTGTTTTTT. Translating gives CASSLAGDREKLFF.

This clone was recorded once. This chain joins TRBV19 and TRBJ2-7; a weak D match, TRBD2 (6 bases). Trimming cost V 1 base and J 2 bases, with 12 bases left between them. The germline V gene has CDR1 LNHDA and CDR2 SQIVND (reference sequence). This CDR3 is 15 amino acids long. The DNA for the CDR3 is TGTGCCAGTAGTATAGCCGGCGGGGCAGCCTACGAGCAGTACTTC. It specifies CASSIAGGAAYEQYF.

This sequence joins TRBV9 and TRBJ2-7, with a possible D match to TRBD1 (5 bases). The CDR3 runs to 13 residues. Germline CDR1 is SGDLS and CDR2 is YYNGEE. V lost 3 bases to trimming and J lost 4 bases, with 11 bases between them. CDR3 sequence reads: CASSEGDRYEQYF. The DNA for the CDR3 is TGTGCCAGCAGCGAAGGGGATCGGTACGAGCAGTACTTC.

The chain combines TRBV10-2 with TRBJ2-1; no clear D. The CDR3 runs to 14 residues. V shed 6 bases and J shed 0 bases, with 9 bases lying between them. Per germline, CDR1 WSHSY and CDR2 SAAADI. CDR3 amino acids: CASRIGSSYNEQFF. The CDR3 nucleotides read TGCGCCAGCAGGATCGGTAGCTCCTACAATGAGCAGTTCTTC.